The 8 T cell receptor beta chains given below trace back to one sample, sequenced in a study of blood T cell repertoires in COVID-19. This table comes from immunoSEQ multiplex PCR, and its TCRdb copy is limited to in-frame clones, with some not included. The sample records around 190,000 clones, 84% being singletons. Sequences were obtained from PBMCs or T cells enriched from blood (not recorded which). Receptors originate from a woman aged 25 to 39 who had been exposed to COVID-19.

This chain uses TRBV16 with TRBJ1-3, with 8 bases aligning to TRBD1. Germline V gene lookup returns CDR1 KGHSY and CDR2 FQNENV. V dropped 3 bases and J dropped 3; count of bases not matched to a gene: 10. The CDR3 is made up of 17 amino acids. CDR3 in DNA: TGTGCCAGCAGCCAGATGGTTTCGGGACAGGATGGAAACACCATATATTTT. This translates into CASSQMVSGQDGNTIYF.

The V gene is TRBV21-1, the J gene TRBJ2-5; the D call TRBD1 from the table was never checked on the DNA. TRBV21-1 is a recognized pseudogene. The CDR3 runs 17 residues. CDR3 protein: CASSKSAPRQYQETQYF. The CDR3 DNA reads as TGTGCCAGCAGCAAATCCGCCCCTAGACAGTACCAAGAGACCCAGTACTTC.

This clone came up a few times. The rearrangement uses TRBV3-1 (or the pseudogene TRBV3-2) and TRBJ1-1; possible D gene TRBD1, 5 bases. Trimming cost V 1 base and J 10 bases, with 19 bases left between them. CDR1 is LGHDT, CDR2 YNNKEL, per germline (reference sequence). There are 15 residues in the CDR3. The CDR3 here is CASSQGSREGFGAFF. The DNA for the CDR3 is TGTGCCAGCAGCCAAGGAAGCAGGGAGGGGTTCGGAGCTTTCTTT.

The chain uses TRBV25-1 and TRBJ1-4; TRBD1 is a possible D gene (6 bases). The V gene lost 4 bases and the J gene lost 10 bases, with 19 bases spanning the gap. Germline-derived CDR1 and CDR2 are MGHDK and SYGVNS. The CDR3 has 15 amino acids. The CDR3 loop is CASSAATGGFGKLFF. In nucleotides, the CDR3 is TGTGCCAGCAGTGCCGCGACAGGTGGATTTGGAAAACTGTTTTTT.

This chain joins TRBV9 and TRBJ2-3; 8 bases map to TRBD2. CDR3 length: 16 amino acids. V dropped 0 bases and J dropped 3; count of bases not matched to a gene: 6. Germline values: CDR1 SGDLS, CDR2 YYNGEE. The DNA of the CDR3 is TGTGCCAGCAGCGTAGGGCAAGCGGGGGTTACAGATACGCAGTATTTT. Its protein product is CASSVGQAGVTDTQYF.

The chain recombines TRBV6-4 with TRBJ2-1, with 9 bases fitting TRBD2. CDR3 size: 16 residues. After removal of 4 bases from V and 2 bases from J, the junction contained 6 bases not matched to a gene. Germline-derived CDR1 and CDR2 are MRHNA and SNTAGT. The CDR3 sequence: CASSAGGGEPYNEQFF. The CDR3 DNA reads as TGTGCCAGCAGTGCTGGCGGGGGGGAACCCTACAATGAGCAGTTCTTC.

The chain is built from TRBV11-2 and TRBJ1-3; D call uncertain. The germline CDR1 and CDR2 sequences are SGHAT and FQNNGV. The CDR3 contains 12 residues. Trimming removed 5 bases at V and 5 bases at J, with 7 bases between. CDR3 DNA: TGTGCCAGCAGCCCTAGTCGAAACACCATATATTTT. This encodes CASSPSRNTIYF.

V is TRBV25-1 and J is TRBJ1-1, with TRBD1 matching 7 bases. J was trimmed by 0 bases and V by 1 base; bases with no gene match: 11. CDR1 and CDR2 from the germline V gene are MGHDK and SYGVNS. CDR3 length equals 18 residues. The CDR3 nucleotides read TGTGCCAGCAGTGAATTAGGGGGCAGTCTCGGGGTGAACACTGAAGCTTTCTTT. Amino acids: CASSELGGSLGVNTEAFF.